This T cell receptor (beta chain) was identified during a study of Graves' ophthalmopathy and Graves' hyperthyroidism. Study-wide results and caveats: Prediction of ophthalmopathy progression reached around 70% sensitivity and around 72% specificity.

No donor had other autoimmune disease, uncontrolled infection, pregnancy or lactation. To note about this clonotype: The target antigen is unknown.

CDR3 size: 12 residues. Germline V CDR1 and CDR2: ENHRY, SYGVKD. V was trimmed by 3 bases and J by 4 bases, leaving 7 bases between them. From RNA, the CDR3 regions of TCR beta chains were amplified and sequenced. RT-PCR with HTBI primers came first, then second-round multiplex PCR. In TCRdb, the multiplex PCR reads were re-called with MiXCR into one record per CDR3 protein. Here the sample spans approximately 540,000 distinct CDR3 sequences, less than 45% being singletons. Sample: peripheral blood or thyroid tissue (not recorded which). The sequence came from an adult man with Graves' hyperthyroidism. The gene calls are TRBV10-3 and TRBJ2-7; tentatively, D is TRBD1 or TRBD2 (5 bases each). Here the CDR3 DNA reads TGTGCCATCAGTGATGAGGGGTACGAGCAGTACTTC. Translated, it gives CAISDEGYEQYF.